This T cell receptor beta chain was sequenced for a study of blood T cell repertoires in COVID-19. In the study overall: COVID-19 samples, acute and convalescent, were from the United States, Italy and Spain. PBMCs, B-cell-depleted T cells, or T cells provided the cDNA or gDNA that made up the material.

The CDR3 is made up of 15 amino acids. V shed 6 bases and J 3 bases; nucleotides not matched to a gene: 6. Germline V gene data show CDR1 as ENHRY and CDR2 as SYGVKD. Libraries were prepared by immunoSEQ multiplex PCR; TCRdb keeps only in-frame clonotypes and omits some of them. The data show 90,000 to 130,000 clones, around nine tenths seen once. Sample: peripheral blood. This clonotype originated in a human donor in a cohort sampled during active COVID-19. The chain is built from TRBV10-3 and TRBJ2-2; 8 nucleotides align to TRBD1. Here the CDR3 DNA reads TGTGCCATCAGCTCGGACAGGGAGGACACCGGGGAGCTGTTTTTT. Protein: CAISSDREDTGELFF.